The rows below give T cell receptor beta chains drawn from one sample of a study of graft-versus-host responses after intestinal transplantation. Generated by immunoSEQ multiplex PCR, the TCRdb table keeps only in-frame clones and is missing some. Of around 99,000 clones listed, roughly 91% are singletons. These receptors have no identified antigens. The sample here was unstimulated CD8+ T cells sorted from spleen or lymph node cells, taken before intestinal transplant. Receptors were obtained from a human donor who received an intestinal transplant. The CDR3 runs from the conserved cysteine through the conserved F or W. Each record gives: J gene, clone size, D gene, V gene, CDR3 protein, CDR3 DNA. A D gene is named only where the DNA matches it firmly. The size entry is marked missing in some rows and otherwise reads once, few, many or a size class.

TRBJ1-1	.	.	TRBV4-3	CASSQDTASGTEAFF	TGCGCCAGCAGCCAAGATACGGCCTCGGGGACTGAAGCTTTCTTT
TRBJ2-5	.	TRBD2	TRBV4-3	CASSQDWTSGGGETQYF	TGCGCCAGCAGCCAAGATTGGACTAGCGGGGGTGGAGAGACCCAGTACTTC
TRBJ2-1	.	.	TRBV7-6	CASSSTRAGALFEQFF	TGTGCCAGCAGCTCAACTAGGGCAGGGGCGTTATTTGAGCAGTTCTTC
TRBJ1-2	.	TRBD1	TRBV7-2	CASSLGQGDYGYTF	TGTGCCAGCAGCTTAGGACAGGGCGACTATGGCTACACCTTC
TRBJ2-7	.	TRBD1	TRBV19	CASSSGQGPYEQYF	TGTGCCAGTAGTTCCGGACAGGGGCCCTACGAGCAGTACTTC
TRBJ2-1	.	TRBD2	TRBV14	CASKGLASYEQFF	TGTGCCAGCAAGGGACTAGCGTCCTATGAGCAGTTCTTC
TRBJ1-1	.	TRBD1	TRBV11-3	CASSPRTGVGTEAFF	TGTGCCAGCAGCCCTAGGACAGGGGTAGGCACTGAAGCTTTCTTT
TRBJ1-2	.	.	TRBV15	CATSRDLEVYRDYGYTF	TGTGCCACCAGCAGAGATTTGGAGGTATACAGGGACTATGGCTACACCTTC
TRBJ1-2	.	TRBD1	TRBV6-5	CATLGTGAGGYTF	TGTGCCACCCTTGGGACAGGGGCTGGTGGCTACACCTTC
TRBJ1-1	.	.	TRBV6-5	CASSTDSHTEAFF	TGTGCCAGCAGCACGGACAGCCACACTGAAGCTTTCTTT
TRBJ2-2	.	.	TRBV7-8	CASSSEGAGELFF	TGTGCCAGCAGTTCGGAAGGAGCCGGGGAGCTGTTTTTT
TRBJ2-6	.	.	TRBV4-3	CASSQVAGANVLTF	TGCGCCAGCAGCCAAGTCGCTGGGGCCAACGTCCTGACTTTC
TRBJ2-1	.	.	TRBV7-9	CASSSSRGTVDGNEQFF	TGTGCCAGCAGCTCTTCCCGCGGGACGGTCGACGGGAATGAGCAGTTCTTC
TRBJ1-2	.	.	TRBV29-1	CSVEWAQAYGYTF	TGCAGCGTTGAATGGGCGCAAGCCTATGGCTACACCTTC
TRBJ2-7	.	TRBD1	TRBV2	CASGQGRLSVYEQYF	TGTGCCAGCGGACAGGGTCGGTTATCCGTATACGAGCAGTACTTC
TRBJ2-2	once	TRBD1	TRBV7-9	CASSPQGAGELFF	TGTGCCAGCAGCCCACAGGGGGCCGGGGAGCTGTTTTTT
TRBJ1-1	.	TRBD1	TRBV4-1	CASSSGQEEPPGTEAFF	TGCGCCAGCAGCTCGGGACAGGAGGAGCCCCCGGGCACTGAAGCTTTCTTT
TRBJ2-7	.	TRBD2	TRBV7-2	CASSLIRGGSYEQYF	TGTGCCAGCAGCTTAATCCGGGGGGGCTCGTACGAGCAGTACTTC
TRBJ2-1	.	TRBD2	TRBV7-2	CASSLNLAGGYNEQFF	TGTGCCAGCAGCTTAAACTTAGCGGGGGGATACAATGAGCAGTTCTTC
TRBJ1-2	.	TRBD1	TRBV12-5	CASGTGTGVFGYTF	TGTGCTAGTGGGACCGGGACAGGGGTGTTTGGCTACACCTTC
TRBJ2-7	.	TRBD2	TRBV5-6	CASSGGLAGIYEQYF	TGTGCCAGCAGCGGCGGACTAGCGGGGATCTACGAGCAGTACTTC
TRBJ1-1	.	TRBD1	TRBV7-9	CASSSSALGQGTNTEAFF	TGTGCCAGCAGCTCTTCTGCACTGGGACAGGGTACGAACACTGAAGCTTTCTTT
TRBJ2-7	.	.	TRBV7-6	CASSSTGQLYEQYF	TGTGCCAGCAGCTCGACCGGACAGTTGTACGAGCAGTACTTC
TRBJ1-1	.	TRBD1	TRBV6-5	CASSYSSGGTEAFF	TGTGCCAGCAGTTACTCGTCAGGGGGCACTGAAGCTTTCTTT
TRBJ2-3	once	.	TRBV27	CASSALGGEVPDTQYF	TGTGCCAGCAGTGCCCTCGGGGGAGAAGTTCCGGATACGCAGTATTTT
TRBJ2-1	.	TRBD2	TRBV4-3	CASSRYSGGDNEQFF	TGCGCCAGCAGCCGCTATAGCGGGGGGGACAATGAGCAGTTCTTC
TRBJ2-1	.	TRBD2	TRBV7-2	CASSLTSGGAYNEQFF	TGTGCCAGCAGCTTGACTAGCGGGGGGGCCTACAATGAGCAGTTCTTC
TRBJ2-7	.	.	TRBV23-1	CASSQSSTDSYEQYF	TGCGCCAGCAGTCAATCGTCCACTGACTCCTACGAGCAGTACTTC
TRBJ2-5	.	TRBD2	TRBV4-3	CASSQDWSGGPLEETQYF	TGCGCCAGCAGCCAAGATTGGTCGGGGGGGCCGTTGGAAGAGACCCAGTACTTC
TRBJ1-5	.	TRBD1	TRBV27	CASRPGQGVFSNQPQHF	TGTGCCAGCAGGCCGGGACAGGGGGTGTTTAGCAATCAGCCCCAGCATTTT
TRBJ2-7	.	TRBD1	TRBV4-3	CASSQVWKGADEQYF	TGCGCCAGCAGCCAAGTCTGGAAGGGGGCGGACGAGCAGTACTTC
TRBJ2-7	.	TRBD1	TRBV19	CASSWTGGSEQYF	TGTGCCAGTAGTTGGACAGGGGGTAGCGAGCAGTACTTC
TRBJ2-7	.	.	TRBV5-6	CASSLQGPSEQYF	TGTGCCAGCAGCTTACAGGGACCGAGCGAGCAGTACTTC
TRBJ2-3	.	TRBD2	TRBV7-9	CASSSRLAGGTDTQYF	TGTGCCAGCAGCTCTAGACTAGCGGGGGGCACAGATACGCAGTATTTT
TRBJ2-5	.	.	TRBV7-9	CASSFPGGGLQETQYF	TGTGCCAGCAGCTTCCCGGGAGGGGGCCTCCAAGAGACCCAGTACTTC
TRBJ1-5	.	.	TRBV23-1	CAILQPQHF	TGCGCCATCTTGCAGCCCCAGCATTTT
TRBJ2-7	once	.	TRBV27	CASSLQGSSYEQYF	TGTGCCAGCAGTTTACAGGGGTCCTCCTACGAGCAGTACTTC
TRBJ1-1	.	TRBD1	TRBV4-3	CASSQDRGKQYTEAFF	TGCGCCAGCAGCCAGGACAGGGGAAAGCAGTACACTGAAGCTTTCTTT
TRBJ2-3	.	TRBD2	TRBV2	CASIILAGSTDTQYF	TGTGCCAGCATTATCCTAGCGGGGAGCACAGATACGCAGTATTTT
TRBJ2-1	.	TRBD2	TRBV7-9	CASSLQAGANNEQFF	TGTGCCAGCAGCTTGCAAGCGGGGGCCAACAATGAGCAGTTCTTC
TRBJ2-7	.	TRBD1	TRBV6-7	CASSYPGTGLVSASYEQYF	TGTGCCAGCAGTTACCCCGGGACAGGGTTGGTATCAGCGAGCTACGAGCAGTACTTC
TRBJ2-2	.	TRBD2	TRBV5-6	CASSKPGLALRGELFF	TGTGCCAGCAGCAAGCCGGGACTAGCCCTGCGCGGGGAGCTGTTTTTT
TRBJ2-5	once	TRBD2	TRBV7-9	CASSFLAGEETQYF	TGTGCCAGCAGCTTCCTAGCGGGGGAAGAGACCCAGTACTTC
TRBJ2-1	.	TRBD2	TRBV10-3	CAIFSGVGNEQFF	TGTGCCATCTTTAGCGGGGTTGGGAATGAGCAGTTCTTC
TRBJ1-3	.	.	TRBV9	CASSRGGSSGNTIYF	TGTGCCAGCAGTCGAGGCGGTAGCTCTGGAAACACCATATATTTT
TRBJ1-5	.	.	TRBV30	CAWSPGSSQPQHF	TGTGCCTGGAGTCCGGGGAGTAGTCAGCCCCAGCATTTT
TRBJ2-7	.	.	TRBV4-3	CASSQDRISYEQYF	TGCGCCAGCAGCCAAGACAGGATCTCCTACGAGCAGTACTTC
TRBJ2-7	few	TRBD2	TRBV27	CATGTSGGNGQYF	TGTGCCACTGGGACTAGCGGGGGAAATGGGCAGTACTTC
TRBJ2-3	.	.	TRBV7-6	CASSLGQGGSTDTQYF	TGTGCCAGCAGCTTAGGGCAAGGCGGATCCACAGATACGCAGTATTTT
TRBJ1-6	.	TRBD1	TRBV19	CASSIDPRDRGYSPLHF	TGTGCCAGTAGTATAGATCCCCGGGACAGGGGATATTCACCCCTCCACTTT